The rows below give T cell receptor beta chains drawn from one sample of a study of blood T cell repertoires in COVID-19. The method was immunoSEQ multiplex PCR; TCRdb's version includes in-frame clones alone and lacks a portion of them. This table has hundreds of thousands of clones, around four fifths appearing once. The sample was peripheral blood. The source is a woman older than 75 with active or convalescent COVID-19. Each CDR3 is given with its conserved first and last residue. The order of the fields is V gene, CDR3 length, J gene, CDR3 protein.

V: TRBV9; length: 16; J: TRBJ2-5; CDR3: CASSVDRTSRAQTQYF
V: TRBV6-2/TRBV6-3; length: 21; J: TRBJ2-1; CDR3: CASSYRNEMWVVGQPYNEQFF
V: TRBV28; length: 17; J: TRBJ1-1; CDR3: CASSPSTGGGYATEAFF
V: TRBV5-4; length: 16; J: TRBJ1-2; CDR3: CASSRPSRTGVSGYTF
V: TRBV5-1; length: 14; J: TRBJ1-2; CDR3: CASSLQGTNYGYTF
V: TRBV19; length: 14; J: TRBJ1-2; CDR3: CASSNPGEVYGYTF
V: TRBV5-1; length: 16; J: TRBJ2-7; CDR3: CASSLGQLPKAYEQYF
V: TRBV30; length: 12; J: TRBJ2-5; CDR3: CAWSQGAETQYF
V: TRBV29-1; length: 14; J: TRBJ1-2; CDR3: CSAQMGTGYHGYTF
V: TRBV7-9; length: 13; J: TRBJ1-2; CDR3: CASSSGSFYGYTF
V: TRBV7-2; length: 16; J: TRBJ2-3; CDR3: CASSLAQGPYTDTQYF
V: TRBV18; length: 13; J: TRBJ1-2; CDR3: CASSPAGVYGYTF
V: TRBV7-9; length: 14; J: TRBJ2-5; CDR3: CASSLGSGGRTQYF
V: TRBV5-4; length: 13; J: TRBJ2-5; CDR3: CASSLGTGETQYF
V: TRBV3-1/TRBV3-2; length: 13; J: TRBJ1-6; CDR3: CASSQDGGSPLHF
V: TRBV2; length: 15; J: TRBJ1-2; CDR3: CASRERQAVNYGYTF
V: TRBV4-2; length: 16; J: TRBJ1-6; CDR3: CASSQERGLNYSPLHF
V: TRBV7-9; length: 15; J: TRBJ2-1; CDR3: CASSVAGGPGVEQFF
V: TRBV4-1; length: 16; J: TRBJ2-3; CDR3: CASSTRMDRETDTQYF
V: TRBV5-1; length: 17; J: TRBJ1-5; CDR3: CASSSVPSGGSNQPQHF
V: TRBV7-3; length: 13; J: TRBJ2-7; CDR3: CASSLTGLKEQYF
V: TRBV6-1; length: 15; J: TRBJ2-5; CDR3: CASSDRDRGQQTQYF
V: TRBV9; length: 14; J: TRBJ1-5; CDR3: CASSPDPSNQPQHF